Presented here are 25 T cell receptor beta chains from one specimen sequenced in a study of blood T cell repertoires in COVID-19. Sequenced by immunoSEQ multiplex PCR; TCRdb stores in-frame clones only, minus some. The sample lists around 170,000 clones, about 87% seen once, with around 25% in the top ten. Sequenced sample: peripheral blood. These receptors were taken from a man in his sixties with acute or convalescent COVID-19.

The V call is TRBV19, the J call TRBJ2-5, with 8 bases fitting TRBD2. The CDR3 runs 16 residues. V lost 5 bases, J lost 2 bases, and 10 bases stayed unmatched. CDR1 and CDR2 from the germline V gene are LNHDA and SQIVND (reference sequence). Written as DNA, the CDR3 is TGTGCCAGTAGTGTAACCGGGACTAGTGGGCAAGAGACCCAGTACTTC. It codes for CASSVTGTSGQETQYF.

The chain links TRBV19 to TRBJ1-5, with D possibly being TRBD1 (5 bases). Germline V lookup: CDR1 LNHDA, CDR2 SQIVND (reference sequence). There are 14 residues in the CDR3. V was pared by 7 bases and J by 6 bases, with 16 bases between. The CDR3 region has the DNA TGTGCCAGTACCAGGAGCTCGGGGGTTCAGCCCCAGCATTTT. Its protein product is CASTRSSGVQPQHF.

The CDR3 DNA is TGCAGTGCCCTCTTCAATGAGCAGTTCTTC. Protein: CSALFNEQFF. The V gene is TRBV20-1, the J gene TRBJ2-1; no clear D. V was trimmed by 6 bases and J by 6 bases, leaving 6 bases between them. Per the germline V gene, CDR1 is DFQATT and CDR2 is SNEGSKA (reference sequence). This CDR3 has 10 residues.

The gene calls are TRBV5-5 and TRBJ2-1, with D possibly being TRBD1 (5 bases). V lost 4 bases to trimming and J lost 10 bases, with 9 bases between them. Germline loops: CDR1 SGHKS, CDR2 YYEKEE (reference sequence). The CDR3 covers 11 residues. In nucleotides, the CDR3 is TGTGCCAGCAGCCGAAGGGGCGAGCAGTTCTTC. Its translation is CASSRRGEQFF.

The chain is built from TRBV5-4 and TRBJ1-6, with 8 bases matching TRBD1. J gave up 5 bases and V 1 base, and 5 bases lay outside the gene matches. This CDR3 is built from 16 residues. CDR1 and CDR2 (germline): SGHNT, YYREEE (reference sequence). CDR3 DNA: TGTGCCAGCAGCTTGCCTGGACAGGGCAATAATTCACCCCTCCACTTT. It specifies CASSLPGQGNNSPLHF.

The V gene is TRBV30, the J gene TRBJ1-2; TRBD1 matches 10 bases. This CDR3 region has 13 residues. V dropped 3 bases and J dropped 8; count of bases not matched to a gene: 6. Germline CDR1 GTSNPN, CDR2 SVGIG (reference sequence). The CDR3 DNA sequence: TGTGCCTGGAGCCCTGGACAGGGGGACGGCTACACCTTC. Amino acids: CAWSPGQGDGYTF.

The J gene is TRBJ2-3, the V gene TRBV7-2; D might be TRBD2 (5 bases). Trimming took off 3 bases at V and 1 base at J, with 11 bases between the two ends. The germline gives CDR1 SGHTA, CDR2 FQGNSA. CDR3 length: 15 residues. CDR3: CASSLGSGRTDTQYF. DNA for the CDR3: TGTGCCAGCAGCTTGGGAAGCGGACGCACAGATACGCAGTATTTT.

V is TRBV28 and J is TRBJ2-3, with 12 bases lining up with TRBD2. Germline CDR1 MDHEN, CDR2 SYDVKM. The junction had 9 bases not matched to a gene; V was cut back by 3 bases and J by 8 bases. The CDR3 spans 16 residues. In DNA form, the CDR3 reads TGTGCCAGCAGTTTCGGACTAGCGGGATTTCGGGGTACGCAGTATTTT. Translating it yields CASSFGLAGFRGTQYF.

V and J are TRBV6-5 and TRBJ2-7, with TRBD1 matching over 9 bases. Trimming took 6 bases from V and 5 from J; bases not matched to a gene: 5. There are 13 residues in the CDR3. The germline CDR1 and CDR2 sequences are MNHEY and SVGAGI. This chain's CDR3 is CASRGQGRDEQYV. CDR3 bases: TGTGCCAGCAGGGGACAGGGTCGGGACGAGCAGTACGTC.

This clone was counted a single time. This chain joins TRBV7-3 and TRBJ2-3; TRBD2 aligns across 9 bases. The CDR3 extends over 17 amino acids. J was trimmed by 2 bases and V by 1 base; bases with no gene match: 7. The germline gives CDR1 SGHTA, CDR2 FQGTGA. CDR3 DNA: TGTGCCAGCAGCTTAATGGGGGCGGGAGGGCTCACAGATACGCAGTATTTT. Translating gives CASSLMGAGGLTDTQYF.

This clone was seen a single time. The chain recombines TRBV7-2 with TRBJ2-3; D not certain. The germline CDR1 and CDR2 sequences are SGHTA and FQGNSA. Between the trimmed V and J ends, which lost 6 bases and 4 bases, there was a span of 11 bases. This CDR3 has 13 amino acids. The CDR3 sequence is CASRRGFADTQYF. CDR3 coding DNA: TGTGCCAGCAGGAGAGGTTTCGCAGATACGCAGTATTTT.

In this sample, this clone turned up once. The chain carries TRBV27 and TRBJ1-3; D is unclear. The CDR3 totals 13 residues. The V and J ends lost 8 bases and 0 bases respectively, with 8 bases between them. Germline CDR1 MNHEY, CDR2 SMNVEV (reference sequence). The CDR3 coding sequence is TGTGCCAGCTGGGCCCTCTCTGGAAACACCATATATTTT. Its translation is CASWALSGNTIYF.

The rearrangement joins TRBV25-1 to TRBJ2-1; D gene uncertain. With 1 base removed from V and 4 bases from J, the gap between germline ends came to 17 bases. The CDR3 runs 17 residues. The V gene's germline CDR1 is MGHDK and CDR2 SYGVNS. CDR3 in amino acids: CASSELTGSPLYNEQFF. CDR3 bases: TGTGCCAGCAGTGAATTGACTGGTTCGCCTCTTTACAATGAGCAGTTCTTC.

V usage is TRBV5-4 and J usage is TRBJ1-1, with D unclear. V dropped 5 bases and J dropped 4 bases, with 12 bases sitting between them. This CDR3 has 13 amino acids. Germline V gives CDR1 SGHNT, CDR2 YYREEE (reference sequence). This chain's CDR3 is CASRTRVSTEAFF. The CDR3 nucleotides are TGTGCCAGCAGGACAAGAGTGAGCACTGAAGCTTTCTTT.

This CDR3 reads CASSNLWTENYGYTF. CDR3 DNA: TGTGCCAGCAGCAACCTCTGGACAGAAAACTATGGCTACACCTTC. The chain uses TRBV21-1 and TRBJ1-2; the D call of TRBD1 is as the table states it, not checked on the DNA. TRBV21-1 is classified as a pseudogene. CDR3 length: 15 residues.

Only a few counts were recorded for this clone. CDR3 loop: CASSLSGDEQFF. DNA for the CDR3: TGTGCCAGCAGCTTATCGGGAGATGAGCAGTTCTTC. The genes are TRBV11-1 and TRBJ2-1; maybe TRBD2 (6 bases). Germline CDR1 reads SGHAT; CDR2 reads FQDESV (reference sequence). Between the trimmed V and J ends, which lost 2 bases and 8 bases, there was a span of 7 bases. CDR3 length: 12 residues.

Here the CDR3 reads CASSSESSYEQYV. The CDR3 DNA reads as TGTGCCAGCTCTTCGGAGAGCTCCTACGAGCAGTACGTC. The chain carries TRBV18 and TRBJ2-7; D uncertain. Between the trimmed V and J ends, which lost 6 bases and 0 bases, there was a span of 9 bases. This CDR3 comprises 13 residues. Germline V gene lookup returns CDR1 KGHSH and CDR2 LQKENI.

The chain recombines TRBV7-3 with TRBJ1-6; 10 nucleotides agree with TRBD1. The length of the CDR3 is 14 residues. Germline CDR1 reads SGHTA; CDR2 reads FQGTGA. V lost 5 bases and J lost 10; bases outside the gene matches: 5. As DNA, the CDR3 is TGTGCCAGCAGCGTCGGGACAGGGGACTCACCCCTCCACTTT. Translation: CASSVGTGDSPLHF.

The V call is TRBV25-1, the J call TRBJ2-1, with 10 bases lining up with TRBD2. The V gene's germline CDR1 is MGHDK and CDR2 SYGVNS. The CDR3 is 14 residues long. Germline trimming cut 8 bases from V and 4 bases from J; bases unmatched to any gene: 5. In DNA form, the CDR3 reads TGTGCCAGCGCTAGCGGGAGTTATTACAATGAGCAGTTCTTC. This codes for CASASGSYYNEQFF.

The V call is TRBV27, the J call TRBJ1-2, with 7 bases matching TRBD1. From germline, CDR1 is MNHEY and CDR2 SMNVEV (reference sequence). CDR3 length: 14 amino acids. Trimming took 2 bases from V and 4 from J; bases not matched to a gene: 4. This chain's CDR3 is CASSLTGAVYGYTF. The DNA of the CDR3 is TGTGCCAGCAGTTTAACAGGGGCAGTCTATGGCTACACCTTC.

As DNA, the CDR3 is TGTGCTAGTGGTTTGTCGGACAAATCTGGACAAATGAATTCACCCCTCCACTTT. Its protein product is CASGLSDKSGQMNSPLHF. V is TRBV12-5 and J is TRBJ1-6, with D possibly TRBD1 on 5 matching bases. This CDR3 contains 18 residues. Trimming shortened V by 2 bases and J by 7 bases, and 21 bases separated the two germline ends. Germline V gives CDR1 LGHNT, CDR2 FRNRAP. Variable domain in full (rest from reference TRBV12-5 and TRBJ1-6): DARVTQTPRHKVTEMGQEVTMRCQPILGHNTVFWYRQTMMQGLELLAYFRNRAPLDDSGMPKDRFSAEMPDATLATLKIQPSEPRDSAVYFCASGLSDKSGQMNSPLHFGNGTRLTVT.

CDR3 sequence (DNA): TGTGCCAGCAGTTACAGACTAGCGGCATCCAATGAGCAGTTCTTC. This codes for CASSYRLAASNEQFF. V and J are TRBV6-5 and TRBJ2-1, with 9 bases aligning to TRBD2. CDR1 is MNHEY and CDR2 is SVGAGI in the germline V gene. V lost 2 bases, J lost 6 bases, and 5 bases stayed unmatched. This CDR3 comprises 15 residues.

CDR3 nucleotide sequence: TGTGCCATCAGTGGGCAGGGGGCGGGCTACGAGCAGTACTTC. Translating gives CAISGQGAGYEQYF. V gene TRBV10-3 combines with J gene TRBJ2-7, with 8 bases fitting TRBD1. The V and J ends lost 4 bases and 3 bases, in that order; junction bases with no gene match: 5. CDR1 is ENHRY, CDR2 SYGVKD, per germline. This CDR3 is built from 14 residues.

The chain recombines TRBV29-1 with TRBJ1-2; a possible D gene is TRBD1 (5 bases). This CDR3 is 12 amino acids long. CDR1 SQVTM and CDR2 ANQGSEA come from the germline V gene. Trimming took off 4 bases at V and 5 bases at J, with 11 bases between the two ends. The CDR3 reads CSVGRGVYGYTF. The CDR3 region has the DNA TGCAGCGTTGGGCGGGGGGTGTATGGCTACACCTTC.

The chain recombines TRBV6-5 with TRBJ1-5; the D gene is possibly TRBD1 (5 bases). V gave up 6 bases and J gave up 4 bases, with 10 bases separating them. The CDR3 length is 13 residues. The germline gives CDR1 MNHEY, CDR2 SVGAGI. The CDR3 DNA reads TGTGCCAGCAGCTCAGGGTGGAATCAGCCCCAGCATTTT. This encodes CASSSGWNQPQHF.